This T cell receptor (beta chain) was captured by sequencing in a study of cytomegalovirus exposure and HLA in healthy donors. Study observations and caveats: DRB1 had the most TCR associations and HLA-C the fewest, a later analysis found, with rates varying by HLA locus. The study designated about 160 TCR beta chains cytomegalovirus-associated. Per a prior analysis, the majority of TCR beta V segments were productive roughly 90% or roughly 30% of the time.

This clone was detected only a few times. Its antigen is not known. The CDR3 totals 14 residues. With 4 bases removed from V and 5 bases from J, the gap between germline ends came to 16 bases. The germline V gene has CDR1 SGHRS and CDR2 YFSETQ. In the PCR, 60 Vbeta and 13 Jbeta primers were used. TCRdb's table, derived via immunoSEQ multiplex PCR, lists solely in-frame clones and lacks some. The sample lists some 120,000 clones, roughly 81% occurring once. The TCR originated in a woman in her twenties or thirties in good health and CMV-seronegative. V usage is TRBV5-1 and J usage is TRBJ2-7, with D tentatively TRBD2 (6 bases). Sequenced: PBMCs. CDR3 in DNA: TGCGCCAGCAGCGGTGGAGGGTTTAGCAACGAGCAGTACTTC. Encoded protein: CASSGGGFSNEQYF.